This T cell receptor beta chain was sequenced during a study of blood T cell repertoires in COVID-19. The protocol was immunoSEQ multiplex PCR, while the TCRdb copy is restricted to in-frame clones and leaves out a portion. This table holds some 200,000 clones, around 87% found once. The ends lost 2 bases at V and 0 bases at J; junction bases unmatched: 11. The germline V gene has CDR1 GTSNPN and CDR2 SVGIG (reference sequence). This CDR3 region has 18 residues. Sequenced: PBMCs or T cells enriched from blood (not recorded which). J is TRBJ1-3 and V is TRBV30; 9 nucleotides match TRBD1. The receptor comes from a woman aged 25-40 years who had recovered from COVID-19. CDR3 nucleotide sequence: TGTGCCTGGAGTACCTACCCCGGGACAGGGACCTCTGGAAACACCATATATTTT. It encodes CAWSTYPGTGTSGNTIYF.